This TCR beta chain was observed in a study of blood T cell repertoires in COVID-19. For the study at large: The United States, Italy and Spain supplied acute and convalescent COVID-19 samples. The analysed material was cDNA or gDNA that came from T cells, B-cell-depleted T cells, or PBMCs.

Clones were read by immunoSEQ multiplex PCR, and TCRdb kept only the in-frame ones, dropping some. The sample contains some 150,000 clones, around 84% of which appear only once. The CDR3 contains 13 residues. Germline V lookup: CDR1 LNHDA, CDR2 SQIVND (reference sequence). Trimming took off 6 bases at V and 8 bases at J, with 13 bases between the two ends. V is TRBV19 and J is TRBJ1-4, with a weak D call TRBD1 (6 bases). The source material was peripheral blood. The source is a man in his 70s with acute or convalescent COVID-19. The CDR3 loop reads CASRNSGGEKLFF. In DNA, the CDR3 is TGTGCCAGTAGAAACAGCGGGGGCGAAAAACTGTTTTTT.